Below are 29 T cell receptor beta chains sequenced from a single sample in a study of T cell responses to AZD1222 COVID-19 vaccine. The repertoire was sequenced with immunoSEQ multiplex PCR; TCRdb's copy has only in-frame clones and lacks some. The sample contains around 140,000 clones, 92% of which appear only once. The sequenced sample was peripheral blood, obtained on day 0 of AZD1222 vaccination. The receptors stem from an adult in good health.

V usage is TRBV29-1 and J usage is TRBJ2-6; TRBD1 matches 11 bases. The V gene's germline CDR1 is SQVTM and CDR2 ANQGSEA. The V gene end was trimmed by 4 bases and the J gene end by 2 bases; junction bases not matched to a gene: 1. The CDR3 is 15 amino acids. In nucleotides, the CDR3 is TGCAGCGTTGTGGGACAGGGGGCTGGGGCCAACGTCCTGACTTTC. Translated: CSVVGQGAGANVLTF.

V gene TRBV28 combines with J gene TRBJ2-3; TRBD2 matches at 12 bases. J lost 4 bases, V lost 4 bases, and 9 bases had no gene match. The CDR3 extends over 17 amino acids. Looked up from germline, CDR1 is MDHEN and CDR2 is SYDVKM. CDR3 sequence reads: CASSWAKTSGSADTQYF. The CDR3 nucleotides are TGTGCCAGCAGTTGGGCGAAGACTAGCGGGAGTGCAGATACGCAGTATTTT.

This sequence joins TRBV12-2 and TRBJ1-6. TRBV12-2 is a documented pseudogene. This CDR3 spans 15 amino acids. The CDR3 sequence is CASRLREKVVFPLHF. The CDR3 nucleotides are TGTGCAAGTCGCCTCCGGGAAAAAGTCGTGTTCCCCCTCCACTTT.

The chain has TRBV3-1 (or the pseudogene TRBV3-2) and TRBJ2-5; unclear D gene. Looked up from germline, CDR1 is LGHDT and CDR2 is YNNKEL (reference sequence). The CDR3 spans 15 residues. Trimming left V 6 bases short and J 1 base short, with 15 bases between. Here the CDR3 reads CASRRSSVFQETQYF. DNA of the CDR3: TGTGCCAGCAGACGTTCCTCCGTGTTCCAAGAGACCCAGTACTTC.

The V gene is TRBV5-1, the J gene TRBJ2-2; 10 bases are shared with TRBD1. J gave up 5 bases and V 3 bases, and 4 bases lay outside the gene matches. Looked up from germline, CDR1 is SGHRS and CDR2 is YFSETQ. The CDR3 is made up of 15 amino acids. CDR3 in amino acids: CASSWLGQGTGELFF. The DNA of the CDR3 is TGCGCCAGCAGCTGGCTGGGACAGGGGACCGGGGAGCTGTTTTTT.

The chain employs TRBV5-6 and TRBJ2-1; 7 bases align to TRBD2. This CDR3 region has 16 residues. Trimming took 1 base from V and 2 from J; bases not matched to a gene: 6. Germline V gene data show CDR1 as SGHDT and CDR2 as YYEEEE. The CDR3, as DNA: TGTGCCAGCAGCTTGCGTCTGCTAGCGGCCTACAATGAGCAGTTCTTC. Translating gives CASSLRLLAAYNEQFF.

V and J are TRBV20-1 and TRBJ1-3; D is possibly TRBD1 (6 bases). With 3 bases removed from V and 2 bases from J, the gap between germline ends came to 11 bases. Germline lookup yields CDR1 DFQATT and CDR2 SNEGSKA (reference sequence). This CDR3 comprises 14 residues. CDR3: CSASRAGAGNTIYF. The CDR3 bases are TGCAGTGCTAGTCGGGCAGGGGCTGGAAACACCATATATTTT.

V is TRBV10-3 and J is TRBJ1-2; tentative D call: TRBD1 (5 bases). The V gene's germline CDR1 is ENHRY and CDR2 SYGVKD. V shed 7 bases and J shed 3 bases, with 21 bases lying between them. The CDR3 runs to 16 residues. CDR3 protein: CAITQSGRRGDYGYTF. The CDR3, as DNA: TGTGCCATCACTCAGTCGGGCAGGCGGGGGGACTATGGCTACACCTTC.

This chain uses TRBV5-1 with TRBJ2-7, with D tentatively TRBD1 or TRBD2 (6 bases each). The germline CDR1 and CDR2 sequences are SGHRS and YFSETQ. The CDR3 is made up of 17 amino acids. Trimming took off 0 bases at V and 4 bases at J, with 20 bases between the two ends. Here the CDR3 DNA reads TGCGCCAGCAGCTTGGGGAGGGGGGTAGCGTATCATTACGAGCAGTACTTC. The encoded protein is CASSLGRGVAYHYEQYF.

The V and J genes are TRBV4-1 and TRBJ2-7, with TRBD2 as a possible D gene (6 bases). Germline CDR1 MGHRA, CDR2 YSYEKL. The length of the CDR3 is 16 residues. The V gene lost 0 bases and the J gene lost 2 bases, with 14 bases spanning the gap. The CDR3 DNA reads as TGCGCCAGCAGCCAAGAACGGAGCGGGCTTACCTACGAGCAGTACTTC. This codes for CASSQERSGLTYEQYF.

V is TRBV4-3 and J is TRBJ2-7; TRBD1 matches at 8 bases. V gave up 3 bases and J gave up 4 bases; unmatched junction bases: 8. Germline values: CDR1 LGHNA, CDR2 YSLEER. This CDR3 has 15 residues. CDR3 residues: CASSQSGQGPYEQYF. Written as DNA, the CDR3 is TGCGCCAGCAGCCAGTCAGGACAGGGTCCATACGAGCAGTACTTC.

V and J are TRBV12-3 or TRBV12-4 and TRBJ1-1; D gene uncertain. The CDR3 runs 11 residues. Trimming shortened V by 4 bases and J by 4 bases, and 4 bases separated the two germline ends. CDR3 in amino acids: CASSWGTEAFF. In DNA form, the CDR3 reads TGTGCCAGCAGTTGGGGCACTGAAGCTTTCTTT.

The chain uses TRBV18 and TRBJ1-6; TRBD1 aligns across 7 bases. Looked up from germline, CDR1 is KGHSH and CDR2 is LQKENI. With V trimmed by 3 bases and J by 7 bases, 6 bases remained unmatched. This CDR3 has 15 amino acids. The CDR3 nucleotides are TGTGCCAGCTCACCTCTGGGACAGTTGAATTCACCCCTCCACTTT. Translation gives CASSPLGQLNSPLHF.

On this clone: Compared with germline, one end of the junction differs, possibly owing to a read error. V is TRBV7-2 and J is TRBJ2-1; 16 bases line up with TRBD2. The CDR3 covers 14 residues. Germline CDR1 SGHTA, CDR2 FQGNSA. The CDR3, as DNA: TGTGCCAGCAGCCACCCCGGGACTAGCGGGAGGGAACTCTTC. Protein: CASSHPGTSGRELF.

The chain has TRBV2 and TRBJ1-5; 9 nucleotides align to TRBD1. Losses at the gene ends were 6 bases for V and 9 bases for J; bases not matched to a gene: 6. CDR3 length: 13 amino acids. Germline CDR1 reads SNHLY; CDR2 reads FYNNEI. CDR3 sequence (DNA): TGTGCCAGCAGGGGACAGGGAGAAGGGCCCCAGCATTTT. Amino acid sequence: CASRGQGEGPQHF.

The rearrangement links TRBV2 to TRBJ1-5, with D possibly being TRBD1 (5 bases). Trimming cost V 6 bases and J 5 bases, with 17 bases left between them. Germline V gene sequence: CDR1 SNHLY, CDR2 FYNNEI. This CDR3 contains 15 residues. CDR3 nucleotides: TGTGCCAGCAGCGCTTCAGGGTCCTTTTATCAGCCCCAGCATTTT. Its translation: CASSASGSFYQPQHF. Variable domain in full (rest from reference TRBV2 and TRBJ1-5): EPEVTQTPSHQVTQMGQEVILRCVPISNHLYFYWYRQILGQKVEFLVSFYNNEISEKSEIFDDQFSVERPDGSNFTLKIRSTKLEDSAMYFCASSASGSFYQPQHFGDGTRLSIL.

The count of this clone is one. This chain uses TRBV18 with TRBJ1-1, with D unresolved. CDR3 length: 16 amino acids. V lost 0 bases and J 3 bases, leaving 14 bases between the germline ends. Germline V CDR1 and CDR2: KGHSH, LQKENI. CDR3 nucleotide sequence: TGTGCCAGCTCACCACCGTCGTATCGGGAGTACACTGAAGCTTTCTTT. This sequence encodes CASSPPSYREYTEAFF.

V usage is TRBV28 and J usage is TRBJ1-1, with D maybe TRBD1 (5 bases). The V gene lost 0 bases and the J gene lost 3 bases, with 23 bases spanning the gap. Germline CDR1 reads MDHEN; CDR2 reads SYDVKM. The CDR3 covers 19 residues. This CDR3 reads CASSLWAPLRGEGHTEAFF. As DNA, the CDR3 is TGTGCCAGCAGTTTATGGGCGCCTCTTAGGGGTGAGGGCCACACTGAAGCTTTCTTT.

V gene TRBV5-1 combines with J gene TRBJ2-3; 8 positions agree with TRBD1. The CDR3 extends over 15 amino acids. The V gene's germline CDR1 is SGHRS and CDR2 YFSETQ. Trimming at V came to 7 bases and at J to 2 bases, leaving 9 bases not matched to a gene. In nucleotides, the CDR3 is TGCGCCAGCGGCCTGACAGGGGTTTACACAGATACGCAGTATTTT. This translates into CASGLTGVYTDTQYF.

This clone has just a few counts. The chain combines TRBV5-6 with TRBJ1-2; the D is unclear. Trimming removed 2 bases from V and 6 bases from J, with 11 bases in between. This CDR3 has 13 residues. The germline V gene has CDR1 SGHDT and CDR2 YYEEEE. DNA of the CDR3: TGTGCCAGCAGCTTAAGGAGGAACGATGGCTACACCTTC. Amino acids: CASSLRRNDGYTF.

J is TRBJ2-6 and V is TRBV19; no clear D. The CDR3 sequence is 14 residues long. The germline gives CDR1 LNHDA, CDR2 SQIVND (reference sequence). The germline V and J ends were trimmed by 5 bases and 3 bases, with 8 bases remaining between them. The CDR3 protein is CASSPLGGANVLTF. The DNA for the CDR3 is TGTGCCAGTAGTCCTCTTGGTGGGGCCAACGTCCTGACTTTC.

In DNA form, the CDR3 reads TGTGCCTGGAATCCTGCCGGCCAGGGGGGATCCTATGGCTACACCTTC. Translating it yields CAWNPAGQGGSYGYTF. The rearrangement uses TRBV30 and TRBJ1-2; 7 bases line up with TRBD1. The CDR3 totals 16 residues. Germline V CDR1 and CDR2: GTSNPN, SVGIG (reference sequence). Trimming at V came to 4 bases and at J to 4 bases, leaving 15 bases not matched to a gene. The full variable domain, in which reference TRBV30 and TRBJ1-2 provide the parts outside the CDR3, is SQTIHQWPATLVQPVGSPLSLECTVEGTSNPNLYWYRQAAGRGLQLLFYSVGIGQISSEVPQNLSASRPQDRQFILSSKKLLLSDSGFYLCAWNPAGQGGSYGYTFGSGTRLTVV.

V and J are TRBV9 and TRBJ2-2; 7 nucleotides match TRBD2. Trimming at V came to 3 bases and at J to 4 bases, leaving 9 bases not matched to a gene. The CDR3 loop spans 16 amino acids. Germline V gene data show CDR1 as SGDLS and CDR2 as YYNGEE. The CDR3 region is CASSASWGGVTGELFF. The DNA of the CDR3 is TGTGCCAGCAGCGCCTCATGGGGAGGGGTCACCGGGGAGCTGTTTTTT.

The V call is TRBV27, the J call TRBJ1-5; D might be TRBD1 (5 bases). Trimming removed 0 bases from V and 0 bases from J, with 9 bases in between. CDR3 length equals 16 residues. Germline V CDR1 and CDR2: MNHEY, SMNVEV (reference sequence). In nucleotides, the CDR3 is TGTGCCAGCAGTTTATCGGGGGGTTATAGCAATCAGCCCCAGCATTTT. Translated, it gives CASSLSGGYSNQPQHF.

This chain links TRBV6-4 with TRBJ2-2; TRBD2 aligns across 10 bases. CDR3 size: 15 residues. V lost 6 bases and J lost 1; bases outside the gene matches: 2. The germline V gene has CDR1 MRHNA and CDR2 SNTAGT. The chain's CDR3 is CASSRLAGNTGELFF. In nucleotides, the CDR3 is TGTGCCAGCAGCCGACTAGCGGGGAACACCGGGGAGCTGTTTTTT.

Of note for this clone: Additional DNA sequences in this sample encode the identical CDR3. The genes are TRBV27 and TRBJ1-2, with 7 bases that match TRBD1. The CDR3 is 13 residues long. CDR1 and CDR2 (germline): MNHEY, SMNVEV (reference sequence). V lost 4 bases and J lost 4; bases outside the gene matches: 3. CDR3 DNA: TGTGCCAGCAGTTGGGGACAGTCCTATGGCTACACCTTC. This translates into CASSWGQSYGYTF.

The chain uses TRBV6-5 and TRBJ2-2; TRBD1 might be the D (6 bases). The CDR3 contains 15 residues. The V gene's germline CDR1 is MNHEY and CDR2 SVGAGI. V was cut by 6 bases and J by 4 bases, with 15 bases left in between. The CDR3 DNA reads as TGTGCCAGCAGCCCCGGGACACTGATCACCGGGGAGCTGTTTTTT. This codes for CASSPGTLITGELFF.

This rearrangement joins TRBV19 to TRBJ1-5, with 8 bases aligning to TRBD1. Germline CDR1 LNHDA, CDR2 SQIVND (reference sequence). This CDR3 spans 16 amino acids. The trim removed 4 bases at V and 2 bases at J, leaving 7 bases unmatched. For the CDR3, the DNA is TGTGCCAGTAGTACATATCAGGGGGCCGGCAATCAGCCCCAGCATTTT. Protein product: CASSTYQGAGNQPQHF.

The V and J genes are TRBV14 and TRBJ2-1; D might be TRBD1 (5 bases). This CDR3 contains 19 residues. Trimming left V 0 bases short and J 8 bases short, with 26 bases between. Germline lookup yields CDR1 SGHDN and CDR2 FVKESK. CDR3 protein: CASSQDQVGRPRPVHEQFF. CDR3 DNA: TGTGCCAGCAGCCAAGATCAGGTGGGGCGGCCCAGGCCCGTCCATGAGCAGTTCTTC.